The 12 T cell receptor beta chains presented below share a single source sample, sequenced in a study of shared clonotypes between healthy human individuals. Sequencing was performed with immunoSEQ multiplex PCR; in TCRdb, only in-frame clones are kept and a portion is missing. The data contain over 2 million clones, 85% to 95% of them seen just once; the ten biggest clones take up roughly 0.34%. Sequencing was performed on naive CD4+ T cells from PBMCs. Described subset: CD45RA+ positively selected. These receptors were taken from a man younger than 35 in good health. Some clones in this sample may be carry-over from other donors' samples.

The rearrangement joins TRBV27 to TRBJ2-2; TRBD1 matches 8 bases. Losses at the gene ends were 2 bases for V and 6 bases for J; bases not matched to a gene: 14. This CDR3 contains 18 residues. Germline V gives CDR1 MNHEY, CDR2 SMNVEV (reference sequence). Here the CDR3 DNA reads TGTGCCAGCAGTTTAAGGTTCCGGACAGGGATCAAGGCCGGGGAGCTGTTTTTT. This sequence encodes CASSLRFRTGIKAGELFF.

The chain couples TRBV19 to TRBJ1-3; 7 bases align to TRBD1. Looked up from germline, CDR1 is LNHDA and CDR2 is SQIVND (reference sequence). The CDR3 is made up of 15 amino acids. Trimming took 5 bases from V and 1 from J; bases not matched to a gene: 5. The CDR3 DNA follows: TGTGCCAGTAGTTTTCCGGGACAGTCTGGAAACACCATATATTTT. Residues: CASSFPGQSGNTIYF.

The J gene is TRBJ2-1, the V gene TRBV9; 7 nucleotides line up with TRBD2. Germline assignment: CDR1 SGDLS and CDR2 YYNGEE. The length of the CDR3 is 17 residues. Unmatched junction bases numbered 7, after V lost 1 base and J lost 0 bases. The CDR3 nucleotides are TGTGCCAGCAGCGTAAAAGGTGGCGGGAGCTCCTACAATGAGCAGTTCTTC. Translation gives CASSVKGGGSSYNEQFF.

V is TRBV28 and J is TRBJ1-2, with D hard to call. Trimming cost V 3 bases and J 4 bases, with 12 bases left between them. The CDR3 has 14 amino acids. CDR1 and CDR2 from the germline V gene are MDHEN and SYDVKM. CDR3 sequence: CASSFTGLGYGYTF. CDR3 coding DNA: TGTGCCAGCAGTTTTACGGGGTTAGGCTATGGCTACACCTTC.

The rearrangement uses TRBV27 and TRBJ2-2; weak D call: TRBD2 (8 bases). The germline gives CDR1 MNHEY, CDR2 SMNVEV (reference sequence). V lost 4 bases and J lost 6, with 24 bases in between. The CDR3 runs to 18 residues. CDR3 coding DNA: TGTGCCAGCAGTTCGACCAGGGGGACTAGGTCGAAGGCCGGGGAGCTGTTTTTT. It specifies CASSSTRGTRSKAGELFF.

The CDR3 DNA is TGCGCCAGCAGCTTGACGCGGACAGGGACTAACTATGGCTACACCTTC. It is translated as CASSLTRTGTNYGYTF. The chain links TRBV5-1 to TRBJ1-2; 8 bases are a match to TRBD1. The germline V gene has CDR1 SGHRS and CDR2 YFSETQ. The CDR3 totals 16 residues. Losses at the gene ends were 1 base for V and 0 bases for J; bases not matched to a gene: 5.

The chain uses TRBV7-2 and TRBJ2-1; D is unresolved. The CDR3 is 14 amino acids. CDR1 and CDR2 (germline): SGHTA, FQGNSA. Trimming cost V 3 bases and J 4 bases, with 10 bases left between them. CDR3 protein: CASSLSGPYNEQFF. The CDR3 DNA follows: TGTGCCAGCAGCTTGTCTGGCCCATACAATGAGCAGTTCTTC.

V gene TRBV2 combines with J gene TRBJ2-1; TRBD2 matches at 10 bases. With 4 bases clipped from V and 6 bases from J, the junction kept 0 bases outside the gene matches. This CDR3 contains 13 residues. The V gene's germline CDR1 is SNHLY and CDR2 FYNNEI. The CDR3 protein is CASSGLAGNEQFF. CDR3 coding DNA: TGTGCCAGCAGTGGACTAGCGGGCAATGAGCAGTTCTTC. Drawing the rest from reference TRBV2 and TRBJ2-1, the complete variable domain is EPEVTQTPSHQVTQMGQEVILRCVPISNHLYFYWYRQILGQKVEFLVSFYNNEISEKSEIFDDQFSVERPDGSNFTLKIRSTKLEDSAMYFCASSGLAGNEQFFGPGTRLTVL.

The chain links TRBV19 to TRBJ1-1; 7 bases are shared with TRBD1. V lost 7 bases, J lost 1 base, and 3 bases stayed unmatched. The CDR3 runs 13 residues. CDR1 is LNHDA and CDR2 is SQIVND in the germline V gene (reference sequence). The CDR3 DNA follows: TGTGCCAGTATCACAGGGGCGAACACTGAAGCTTTCTTT. Translation: CASITGANTEAFF.

The V call is TRBV7-2, the J call TRBJ2-7; 8 bases map to TRBD1. The V gene end was trimmed by 3 bases and the J gene end by 3 bases; junction bases not matched to a gene: 4. This CDR3 contains 14 residues. The germline gives CDR1 SGHTA, CDR2 FQGNSA. DNA for the CDR3: TGTGCCAGCAGCTTTAGCACAGGGGGCTACGAGCAGTACTTC. It yields the protein CASSFSTGGYEQYF.

V is TRBV7-3 and J is TRBJ2-2; D not resolved. The CDR3 contains 14 residues. Deletions cut 4 bases from V and 4 bases from J, with 10 bases between. The germline V gene has CDR1 SGHTA and CDR2 FQGTGA. The CDR3 sequence is CASSYLGGTGELFF. The CDR3 nucleotides are TGTGCCAGCAGCTACCTAGGCGGCACCGGGGAGCTGTTTTTT.

This chain uses TRBV27 with TRBJ1-3, with TRBD1 identical over 7 bases. Germline CDR1 reads MNHEY; CDR2 reads SMNVEV (reference sequence). The CDR3 runs to 16 residues. The ends lost 5 bases at V and 8 bases at J; junction bases unmatched: 15. The CDR3 sequence is CASSPQLDRSLHTIYF. DNA for the CDR3: TGTGCCAGCAGTCCGCAACTGGACAGGAGTTTGCACACCATATATTTT.